Described below is a single T cell receptor (beta chain) sequence and its context. No cognate antigen has been identified for it. No base qualities exist here, and no much larger clone lies one base off it. The immunoSEQ Assay, a bias-controlled multiplex PCR, was used to amplify TCRbeta CDR3 regions from genomic DNA. As for how the authors treated the data: Nucleated cell counts per sample were estimated from amplification of reference gene primers within the assay. Sequence reads were collapsed and filtered to measure the absolute abundance of every unique TCRbeta CDR3 rearrangement. For each sample, productive Simpson clonality was calculated as the square root of Simpson's diversity index over productive rearrangements. Here the immuneACCESS table is served through TCRdb, limited to in-frame sequences with V and J called. Missing clones are a known gap in these copies; in checked studies unresolved V genes cover under half, and the rest lacks a known reason. V, J and clone size derive from that table, while D and trimming were established from the DNA sequence. The sample has hundreds of thousands of clones on record, 70% to 90% of them singletons. The ten largest clones represent roughly 14% of the sample.

At one collaborating source in Seattle, patients were enrolled during active infection and were followed longitudinally through the course of disease. Each collaborating institution followed its own protocols to collect whole blood in K2EDTA tubes. Collaborator samples were shipped for TCRbeta analysis as frozen whole blood, isolated PBMCs, or DNA extracted from either sample type. This entry comes from a study of blood T cell repertoires in COVID-19 (dated by TCRdb to the early 2020s). Context from the whole study: Samples covering the acute and convalescent phases of COVID-19 were provided by collaborators in the United States, Italy and Spain. The material from the prospective study consisted of cDNA or gDNA derived from T cells, B-cell-depleted T cells, or PBMCs. Subjects who had been exposed to COVID-19, were actively infected with it, or had recovered from it provided the deeply sampled blood TCRbeta repertoires that made up the dataset. A freely available public database, intended as a resource for researchers studying the immune response to SARS-CoV-2, is where the repertoires were released. Samples came from the ongoing ImmuneRACE study (first 160 participants) plus 1,254 subjects from 6 global collaborators. A de-identified subject ID, COVID-19 status, age in years and sex were almost always included in the sample metadata. Where HLA class I and class II types were available, the types were taken from metadata supplied by the sample provider, not from assay-based typing.

V ends up 1 base short and J 3 bases short, with an unmatched junction base count of 3. Taken from the germline V gene, the CDR1 and CDR2 loops are SGHAT and FQNNGV. There are 16 amino acids in the CDR3, from cysteine to phenylalanine inclusive. Solely the CDR3 DNA is kept, with 48 bases framed from the first base. Paper-wide results and their limitations: Clinical and demographic metadata were provided uncurated, with the amount varying by source and participant.

Sequenced input: peripheral blood. This clonotype originated in a woman in her 70s with COVID-19, enrolled during active disease. In this chain, TRBV11-2 is recombined with TRBJ2-1, and 10 junctional nucleotides match TRBD2. The CDR3 protein: CASSLASSGGYNEQFF. Read as DNA, the sequence is TGTGCCAGCAGCTTAGCGTCTAGCGGGGGCTACAATGAGCAGTTCTTC.